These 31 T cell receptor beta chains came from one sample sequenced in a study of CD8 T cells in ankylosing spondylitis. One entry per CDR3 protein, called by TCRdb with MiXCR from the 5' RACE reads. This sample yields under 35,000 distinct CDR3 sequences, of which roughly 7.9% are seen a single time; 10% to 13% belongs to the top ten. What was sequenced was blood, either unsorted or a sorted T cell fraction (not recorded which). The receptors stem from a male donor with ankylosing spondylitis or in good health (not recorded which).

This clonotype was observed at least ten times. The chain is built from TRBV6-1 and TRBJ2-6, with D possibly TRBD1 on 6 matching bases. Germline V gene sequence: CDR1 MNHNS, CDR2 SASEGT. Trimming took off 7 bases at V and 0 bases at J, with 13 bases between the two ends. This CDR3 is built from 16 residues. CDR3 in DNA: TGTGCCAGCAAAAGGGACACTACCTCTGGGGCCAACGTCCTGACTTTC. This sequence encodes CASKRDTTSGANVLTF.

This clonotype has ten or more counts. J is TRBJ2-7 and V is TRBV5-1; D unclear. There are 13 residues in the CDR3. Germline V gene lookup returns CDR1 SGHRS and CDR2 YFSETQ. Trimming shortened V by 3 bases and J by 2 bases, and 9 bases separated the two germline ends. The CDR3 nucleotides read TGCGCCAGCAGCTCCGACCCTACCTACGAGCAGTACTTC. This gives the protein CASSSDPTYEQYF.

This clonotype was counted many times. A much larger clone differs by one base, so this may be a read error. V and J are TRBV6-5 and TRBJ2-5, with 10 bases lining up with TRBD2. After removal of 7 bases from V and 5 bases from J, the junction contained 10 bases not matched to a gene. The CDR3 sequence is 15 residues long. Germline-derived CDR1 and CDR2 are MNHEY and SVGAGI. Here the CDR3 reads CASNCQAGGGETQYF. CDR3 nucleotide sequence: TGTGCCAGCAATTGCCAAGCGGGAGGGGGGGAGACCCAGTACTTC.

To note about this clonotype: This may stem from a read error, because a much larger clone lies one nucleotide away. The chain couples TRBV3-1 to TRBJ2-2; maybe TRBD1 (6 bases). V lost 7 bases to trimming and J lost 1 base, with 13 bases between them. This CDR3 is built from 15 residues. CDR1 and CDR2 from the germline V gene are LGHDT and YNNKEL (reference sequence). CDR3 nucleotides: TGTGCCAGCAACCAGCCGGGACAGAACACCGGGGAGCTGTTTTTT. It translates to CASNQPGQNTGELFF.

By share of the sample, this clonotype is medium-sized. CDR3 bases: TGTGCCAGCAGTGGAACGGGCCCTTGGGGGGAGCAGTACTTC. This gives the protein CASSGTGPWGEQYF. The rearrangement joins TRBV6-1 to TRBJ2-7; D might be TRBD1 or TRBD2, each matching 5 bases. The CDR3 totals 14 residues. CDR1 is MNHNS and CDR2 is SASEGT in the germline V gene. The V end lost 4 bases, the J end lost 7 bases, and 17 bases lay between the germline ends.

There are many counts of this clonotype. CDR3 sequence (DNA): TGCAGTGCTTATCCGGGACGAAGGGATCAGCCCCAGCATTTT. It specifies CSAYPGRRDQPQHF. The rearrangement uses TRBV20-1 and TRBJ1-5; a possible D gene is TRBD1 (5 bases). The V end was cut by 5 bases, the J end by 5 bases, with 16 bases between. The CDR3 has 14 amino acids. Germline V gene sequence: CDR1 DFQATT, CDR2 SNEGSKA (reference sequence).

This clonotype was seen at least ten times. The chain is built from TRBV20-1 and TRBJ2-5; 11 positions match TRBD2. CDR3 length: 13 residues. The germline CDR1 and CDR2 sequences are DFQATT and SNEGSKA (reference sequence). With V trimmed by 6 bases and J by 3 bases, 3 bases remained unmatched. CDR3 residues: CSAPGLAEETQYF. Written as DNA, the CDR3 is TGCAGTGCCCCGGGACTAGCGGAAGAGACCCAGTACTTC.

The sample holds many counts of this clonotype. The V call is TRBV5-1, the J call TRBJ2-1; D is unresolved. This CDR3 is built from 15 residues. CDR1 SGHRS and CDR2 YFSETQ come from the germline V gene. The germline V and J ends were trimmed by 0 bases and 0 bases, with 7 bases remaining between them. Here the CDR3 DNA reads TGCGCCAGCAGCTTGGCCTACAGCTCCTACAATGAGCAGTTCTTC. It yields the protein CASSLAYSSYNEQFF. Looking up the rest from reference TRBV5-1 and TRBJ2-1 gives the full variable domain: KAGVTQTPRYLIKTRGQQVTLSCSPISGHRSVSWYQQTPGQGLQFLFEYFSETQRNKGNFPGRFSGRQFSNSRSEMNVSTLELGDSALYLCASSLAYSSYNEQFFGPGTRLTVL.

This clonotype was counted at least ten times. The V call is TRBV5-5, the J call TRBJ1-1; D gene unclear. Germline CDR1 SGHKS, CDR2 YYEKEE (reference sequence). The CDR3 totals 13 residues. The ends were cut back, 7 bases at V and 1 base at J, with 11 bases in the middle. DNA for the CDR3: TGTGCCAGCTATGAGGGAACGAACACTGAAGCTTTCTTT. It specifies CASYEGTNTEAFF.

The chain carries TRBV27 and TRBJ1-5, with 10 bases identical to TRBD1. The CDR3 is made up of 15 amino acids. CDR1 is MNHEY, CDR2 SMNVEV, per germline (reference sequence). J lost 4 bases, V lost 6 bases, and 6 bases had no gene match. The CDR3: CASRGGTGANQPQHF. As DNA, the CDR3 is TGTGCCAGCAGGGGGGGGACAGGGGCGAATCAGCCCCAGCATTTT.

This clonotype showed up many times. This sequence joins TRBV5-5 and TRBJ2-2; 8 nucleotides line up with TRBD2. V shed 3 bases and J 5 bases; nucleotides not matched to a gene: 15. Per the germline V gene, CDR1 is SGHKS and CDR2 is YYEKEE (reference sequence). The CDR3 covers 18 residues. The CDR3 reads CASSSLGLVAGRTGELFF. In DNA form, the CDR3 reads TGTGCCAGCAGCTCACTGGGACTAGTCGCGGGACGGACCGGGGAGCTGTTTTTT.

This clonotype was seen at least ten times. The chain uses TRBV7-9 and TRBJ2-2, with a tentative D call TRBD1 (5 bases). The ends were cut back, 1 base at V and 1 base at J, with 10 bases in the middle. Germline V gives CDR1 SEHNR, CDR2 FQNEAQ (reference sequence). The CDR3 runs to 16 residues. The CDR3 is CASSLGVTVNTGELFF. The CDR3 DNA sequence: TGTGCCAGCAGCTTAGGGGTGACAGTGAACACCGGGGAGCTGTTTTTT.

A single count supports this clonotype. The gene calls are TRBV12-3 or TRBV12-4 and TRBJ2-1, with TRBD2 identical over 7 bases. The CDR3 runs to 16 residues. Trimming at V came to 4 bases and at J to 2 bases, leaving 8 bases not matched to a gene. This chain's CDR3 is CASSSFGGRAYNEQFF. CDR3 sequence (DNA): TGTGCCAGCAGTTCTTTTGGAGGGAGGGCCTACAATGAGCAGTTCTTC.

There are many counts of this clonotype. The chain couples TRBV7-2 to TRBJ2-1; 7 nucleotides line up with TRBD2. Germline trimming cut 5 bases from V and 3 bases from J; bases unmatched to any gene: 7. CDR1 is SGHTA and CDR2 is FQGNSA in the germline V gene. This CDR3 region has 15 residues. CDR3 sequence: CASSRSGSDYNEQFF. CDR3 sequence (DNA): TGTGCCAGCAGCCGTAGCGGGTCCGACTACAATGAGCAGTTCTTC.

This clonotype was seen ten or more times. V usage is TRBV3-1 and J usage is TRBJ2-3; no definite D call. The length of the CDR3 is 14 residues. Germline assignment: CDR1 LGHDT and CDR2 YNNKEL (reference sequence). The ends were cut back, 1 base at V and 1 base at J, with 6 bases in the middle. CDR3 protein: CASSQGSGTDTQYF. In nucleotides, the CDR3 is TGTGCCAGCAGCCAAGGGAGCGGCACAGATACGCAGTATTTT.

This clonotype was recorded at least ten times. The CDR3 sequence: CASSLPGLAGVNEQFF. The CDR3 DNA is TGTGCCAGCAGCTTACCTGGGCTAGCGGGAGTCAATGAGCAGTTCTTC. The chain links TRBV7-2 to TRBJ2-1; 10 nucleotides line up with TRBD2. The CDR3 sequence is 16 residues long. Germline trimming cut 2 bases from V and 6 bases from J; bases unmatched to any gene: 7. Germline-derived CDR1 and CDR2 are SGHTA and FQGNSA.

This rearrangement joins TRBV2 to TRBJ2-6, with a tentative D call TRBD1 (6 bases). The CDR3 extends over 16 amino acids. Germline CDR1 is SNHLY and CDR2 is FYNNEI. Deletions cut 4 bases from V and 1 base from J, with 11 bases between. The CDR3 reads CASSVSGASGANVLTF. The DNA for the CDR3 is TGTGCCAGCAGTGTCTCAGGGGCTTCTGGGGCCAACGTCCTGACTTTC.

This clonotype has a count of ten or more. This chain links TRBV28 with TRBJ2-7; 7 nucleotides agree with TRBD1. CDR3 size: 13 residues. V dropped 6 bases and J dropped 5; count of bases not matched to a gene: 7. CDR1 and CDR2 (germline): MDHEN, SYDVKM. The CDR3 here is CASRVQGRHEQYF. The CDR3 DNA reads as TGTGCCAGCAGGGTACAGGGGCGTCACGAGCAGTACTTC.

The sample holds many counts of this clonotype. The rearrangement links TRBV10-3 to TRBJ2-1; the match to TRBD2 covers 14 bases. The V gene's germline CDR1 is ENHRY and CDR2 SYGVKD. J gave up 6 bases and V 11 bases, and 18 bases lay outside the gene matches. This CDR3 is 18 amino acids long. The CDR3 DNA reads TGTGCCGTAAGGGATTCGGGTGCTGGGACTAGCGGGAGCAATGAGCAGTTCTTC. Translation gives CAVRDSGAGTSGSNEQFF.

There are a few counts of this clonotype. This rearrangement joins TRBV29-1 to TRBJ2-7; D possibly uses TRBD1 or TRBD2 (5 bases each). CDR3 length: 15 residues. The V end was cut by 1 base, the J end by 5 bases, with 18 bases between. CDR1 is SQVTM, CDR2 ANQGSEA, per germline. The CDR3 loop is CSVEVGLGADDEQYF. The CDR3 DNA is TGCAGCGTTGAAGTCGGCCTCGGGGCGGACGACGAGCAGTACTTC.

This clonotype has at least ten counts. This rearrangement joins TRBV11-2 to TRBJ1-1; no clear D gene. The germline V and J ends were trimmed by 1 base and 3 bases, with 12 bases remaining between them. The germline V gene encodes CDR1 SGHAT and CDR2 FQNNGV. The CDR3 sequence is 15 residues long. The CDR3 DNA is TGTGCCAGCAGCTTAGTGGGTGGCGAGTACACTGAAGCTTTCTTT. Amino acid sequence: CASSLVGGEYTEAFF.

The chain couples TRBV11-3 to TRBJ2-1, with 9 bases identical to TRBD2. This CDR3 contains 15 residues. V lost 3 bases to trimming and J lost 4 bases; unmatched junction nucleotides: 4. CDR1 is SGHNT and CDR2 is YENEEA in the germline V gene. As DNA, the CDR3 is TGTGCCAGCAGCTTGAGTAGCGGGGGATACAATGAGCAGTTCTTC. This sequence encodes CASSLSSGGYNEQFF. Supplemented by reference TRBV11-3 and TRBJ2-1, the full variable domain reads EAGVVQSPRYKIIEKKQPVAFWCNPISGHNTLYWYLQNLGQGPELLIRYENEEAVDDSQLPKDRFSAERLKGVDSTLKIQPAELGDSAVYLCASSLSSGGYNEQFFGPGTRLTVL.

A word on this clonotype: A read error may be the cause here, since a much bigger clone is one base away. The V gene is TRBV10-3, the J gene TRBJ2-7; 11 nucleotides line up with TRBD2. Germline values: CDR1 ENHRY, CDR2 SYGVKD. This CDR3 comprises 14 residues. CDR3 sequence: CTIMAGTSGYEQYF. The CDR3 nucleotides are TGTACCATCATGGCCGGGACTAGCGGCTACGAGCAGTACTTC.

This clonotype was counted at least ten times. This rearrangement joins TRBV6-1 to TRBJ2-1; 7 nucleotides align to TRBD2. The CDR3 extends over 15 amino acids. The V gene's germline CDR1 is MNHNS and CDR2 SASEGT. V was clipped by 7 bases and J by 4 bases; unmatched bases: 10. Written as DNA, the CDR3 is TGTGCCAGCATAATGGGGGGAGGGGAATACAATGAGCAGTTCTTC. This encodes CASIMGGGEYNEQFF.

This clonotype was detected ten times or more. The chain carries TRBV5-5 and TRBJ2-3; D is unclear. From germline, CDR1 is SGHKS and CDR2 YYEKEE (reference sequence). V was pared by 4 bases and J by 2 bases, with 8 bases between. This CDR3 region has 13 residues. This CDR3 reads CASSSFLTDTQYF. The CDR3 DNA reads TGTGCCAGCAGCAGCTTTCTCACAGATACGCAGTATTTT. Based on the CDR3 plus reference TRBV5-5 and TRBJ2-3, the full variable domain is DAGVTQSPTHLIKTRGQQVTLRCSPISGHKSVSWYQQVLGQGPQFIFQYYEKEERGRGNFPDRFSARQFPNYSSELNVNALLLGDSALYLCASSSFLTDTQYFGPGTRLTVL.

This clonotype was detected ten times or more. The CDR3 loop reads CASTIGTGLNQPQHF. The CDR3 nucleotides are TGTGCCAGCACCATTGGGACAGGATTAAATCAGCCCCAGCATTTT. This chain joins TRBV6-5 and TRBJ1-5; 8 positions match TRBD1. Germline CDR1 reads MNHEY; CDR2 reads SVGAGI. The V and J ends lost 7 bases and 4 bases, in that order; junction bases with no gene match: 9. The CDR3 runs to 15 residues.

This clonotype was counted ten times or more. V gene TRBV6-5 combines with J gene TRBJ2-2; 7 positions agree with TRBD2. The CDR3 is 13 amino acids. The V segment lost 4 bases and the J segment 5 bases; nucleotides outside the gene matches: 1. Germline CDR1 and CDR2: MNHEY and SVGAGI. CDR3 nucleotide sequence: TGTGCCAGCAGTTTACTAGCGACCGGGGAGCTGTTTTTT. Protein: CASSLLATGELFF.

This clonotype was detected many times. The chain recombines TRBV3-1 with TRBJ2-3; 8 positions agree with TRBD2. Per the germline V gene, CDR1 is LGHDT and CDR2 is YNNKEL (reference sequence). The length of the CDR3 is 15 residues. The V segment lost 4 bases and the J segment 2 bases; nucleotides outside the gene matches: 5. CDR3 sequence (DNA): TGTGCCAGCAGCCGGACTAGCTCCGACACAGATACGCAGTATTTT. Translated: CASSRTSSDTDTQYF.

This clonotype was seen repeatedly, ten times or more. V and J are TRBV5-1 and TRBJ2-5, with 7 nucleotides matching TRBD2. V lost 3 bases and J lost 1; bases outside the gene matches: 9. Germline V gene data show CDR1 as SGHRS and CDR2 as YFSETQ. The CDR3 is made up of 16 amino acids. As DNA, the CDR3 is TGCGCCAGCAGCTCCCGGGGTAGCGGGTTCCAAGAGACCCAGTACTTC. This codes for CASSSRGSGFQETQYF.

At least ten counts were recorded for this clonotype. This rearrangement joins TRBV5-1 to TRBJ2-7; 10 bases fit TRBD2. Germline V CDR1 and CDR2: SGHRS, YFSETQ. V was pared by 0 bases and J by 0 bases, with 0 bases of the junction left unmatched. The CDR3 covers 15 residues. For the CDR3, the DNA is TGCGCCAGCAGCTTGGGGACTAGCGGCTCCTACGAGCAGTACTTC. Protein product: CASSLGTSGSYEQYF.

The CDR3 bases are TGCAGCGGCCAAGGCGGGGGGCAAGATACTGAAGCTTTCTTT. Translating it yields CSGQGGGQDTEAFF. The chain uses TRBV29-1 and TRBJ1-1; D possibly corresponds to TRBD1 (6 bases). Germline V lookup: CDR1 SQVTM, CDR2 ANQGSEA. Trimming pared 7 bases from V and 5 bases from J, leaving 20 bases between. The CDR3 sequence is 14 residues long.